The clone carrying this T cell receptor beta chain was seen at least ten times. Its antigen is unidentified. V was cut by 1 base and J by 5 bases, with 9 bases left in between. The CDR3 is made up of 13 amino acids. The data stem from a study of T cell repertoires in cytomegalovirus infection. Whole-study results and caveats: Using cumulative public TCR beta family frequency, the authors identified those who carried CMV together with the relevant HLA.

In TCRdb, the reads were re-called with MiXCR into one record per CDR3 protein. The sample carries approximately 290,000 distinct CDR3 sequences, under 30% recorded once. The TCR comes from a human donor in good health (CMV status not recorded). Some clones in this sample may be carry-over from other donors' samples. The rearrangement links TRBV12-3 or TRBV12-4 to TRBJ2-7, with D tentatively TRBD2 (5 bases). The sequenced sample was PBMCs. CDR3 region: CASSLVGRDEQYF. The CDR3 DNA reads TGTGCCAGCAGTTTAGTCGGGCGGGACGAGCAGTACTTC.